The 5 T cell receptor beta chains in this list originate from one sample, sequenced in a study of monozygotic twins with inflammatory bowel disease. One entry per CDR3 protein, without DNA, is what TCRdb gives after re-calling the 5' RACE reads. The sample data list fewer than 550,000 distinct CDR3 sequences. Sequencing was performed on blood. All receptors come from a human donor with ulcerative colitis or Crohn's disease, or a healthy co-twin of an affected twin (not recorded which).

V gene TRBV4-3 combines with J gene TRBJ2-1. The germline V gene encodes CDR1 LGHNA and CDR2 YSLEER. The CDR3 extends over 16 amino acids. CDR3: CASSHRLASSYNEQFF.

The gene calls are TRBV20-1 and TRBJ2-3. Germline-derived CDR1 and CDR2 are DFQATT and SNEGSKA (reference sequence). This CDR3 is built from 14 residues. CDR3 residues: CSAVGILFTDTQYF.

The rearrangement uses TRBV25-1 and TRBJ1-1; TCRdb's assignment of TRBD1 cannot be checked, as there is no DNA. The germline V gene has CDR1 MGHDK and CDR2 SYGVNS. CDR3 length: 13 amino acids. The chain's CDR3 is CASSVDTDTEAFF.

V gene TRBV25-1 combines with J gene TRBJ1-5. This CDR3 comprises 14 residues. From germline, CDR1 is MGHDK and CDR2 SYGVNS. The CDR3: CASSEFGGAQPQHF.

The chain carries TRBV12-3 or TRBV12-4 and TRBJ1-2; the D gene TCRdb calls, TRBD1, cannot be checked with no DNA. The CDR3 consists of 13 residues. This CDR3 reads CASSRGGHYGYTF.